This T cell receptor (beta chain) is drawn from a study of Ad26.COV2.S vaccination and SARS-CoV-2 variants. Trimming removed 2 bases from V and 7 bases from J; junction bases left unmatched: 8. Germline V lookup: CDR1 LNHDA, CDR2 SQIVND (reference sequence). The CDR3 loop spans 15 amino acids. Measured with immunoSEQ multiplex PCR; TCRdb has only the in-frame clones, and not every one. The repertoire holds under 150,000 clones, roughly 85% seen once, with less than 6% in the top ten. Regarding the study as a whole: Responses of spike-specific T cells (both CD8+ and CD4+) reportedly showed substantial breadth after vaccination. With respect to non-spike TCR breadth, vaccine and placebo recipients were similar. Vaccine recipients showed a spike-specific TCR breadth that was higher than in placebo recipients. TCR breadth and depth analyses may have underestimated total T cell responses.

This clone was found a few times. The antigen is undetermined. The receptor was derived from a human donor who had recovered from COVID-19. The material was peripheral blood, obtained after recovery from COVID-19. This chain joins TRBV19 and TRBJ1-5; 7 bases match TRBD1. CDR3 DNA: TGTGCCAGTAGTATATGGGGACAGAGCCCGCAGCCCCAGCATTTT. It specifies CASSIWGQSPQPQHF.